These T cell receptor beta chains were read from a single sample in a study of blood T cell repertoires in COVID-19. Clones were sequenced by immunoSEQ multiplex PCR, and TCRdb holds only the in-frame ones, with some missing. The sample has fewer than 300,000 clones; approximately 90% are singletons. Sequencing input: peripheral blood. The receptors come from a man between 45 and 60 years old with COVID-19, enrolled during active disease. CDR3s include the opening cysteine and the closing phenylalanine or tryptophan. The D gene is left open where the match is weak. Only part of the rows carry a size: once, few, many, or a class if the clone is expanded.

v_gene: TRBV7-2
abundance: NA
j_gene: TRBJ1-6
d_gene: NA
CDR3nt: TGTGCCAGCAGCCCCACAGTTGTGACAGTGAATTCACCCCTCCACTTT
CDR3aa: CASSPTVVTVNSPLHF

v_gene: TRBV18
abundance: NA
j_gene: TRBJ2-2
d_gene: TRBD1
CDR3nt: TGTGCCAGCTCCGCACAGGGGTCGGTTACCGGGGAGCTGTTTTTT
CDR3aa: CASSAQGSVTGELFF

v_gene: TRBV7-9
abundance: NA
j_gene: TRBJ2-2
d_gene: NA
CDR3nt: TGTGCCAGCAGCCTCCCCTTAGGGGCCTATACCGGGGAGCTGTTTTTT
CDR3aa: CASSLPLGAYTGELFF

v_gene: TRBV15
abundance: NA
j_gene: TRBJ1-5
d_gene: TRBD1
CDR3nt: TGTGCCACGTCAAGGGCCACAGGGGGCCAGCCCCAGCATTTT
CDR3aa: CATSRATGGQPQHF

v_gene: TRBV15
abundance: NA
j_gene: TRBJ2-7
d_gene: NA
CDR3nt: TGTGCCACCAGCAGAGGACAGGCGGGCGGCGAGCAGTACTTC
CDR3aa: CATSRGQAGGEQYF

v_gene: TRBV5-4
abundance: NA
j_gene: TRBJ2-3
d_gene: TRBD2
CDR3nt: TGTGCCAGCAGCTTGAAACTAGCGGGGGAGGATACGCAGTATTTT
CDR3aa: CASSLKLAGEDTQYF

v_gene: TRBV5-6
abundance: once
j_gene: TRBJ1-1
d_gene: NA
CDR3nt: TGTGCCAGCAGCTTGGTAGGGGATGTTGGCTTT
CDR3aa: CASSLVGDVGF

v_gene: TRBV7-3
abundance: NA
j_gene: TRBJ2-7
d_gene: NA
CDR3nt: TGTGCCAGCAGCTTAGGGCAGCACTCCTACGAGCAGTACTTC
CDR3aa: CASSLGQHSYEQYF

v_gene: TRBV3-1/TRBV3-2
abundance: NA
j_gene: TRBJ2-3
d_gene: NA
CDR3nt: TGTGCCAGCAGCCGCGACCAGGCGACGGGGAATACGCAGTATTTT
CDR3aa: CASSRDQATGNTQYF

v_gene: TRBV9
abundance: NA
j_gene: TRBJ2-5
d_gene: TRBD2
CDR3nt: TGTGCCAGCAGCGTAGAACTAGCGGGACCCGGGGGGACCCAGTACTTC
CDR3aa: CASSVELAGPGGTQYF

v_gene: TRBV6-1
abundance: NA
j_gene: TRBJ1-5
d_gene: NA
CDR3nt: TGTGCCAGCAGTGAACGGACAGAAAATCAGCCCCAGCATTTT
CDR3aa: CASSERTENQPQHF

v_gene: TRBV13
abundance: NA
j_gene: TRBJ1-6
d_gene: TRBD1
CDR3nt: TGTGCCAGCAGCGTGGACAGGGCGAATTCACCCCTCCACTTT
CDR3aa: CASSVDRANSPLHF

v_gene: TRBV20-1
abundance: NA
j_gene: TRBJ2-5
d_gene: NA
CDR3nt: TGCAGTGTGTTAGACCAAGAGACCCAGTACTTC
CDR3aa: CSVLDQETQYF

v_gene: TRBV27
abundance: NA
j_gene: TRBJ2-1
d_gene: TRBD2
CDR3nt: TGTGCCAGCCTTCACGCGGGGGGGGGTGCACAGTTCTTC
CDR3aa: CASLHAGGGAQFF

v_gene: TRBV11-2
abundance: NA
j_gene: TRBJ2-2
d_gene: NA
CDR3nt: TGTGCCAGCAGGTACCCGCGACAAGGATCGAACACCGGGGAGCTGTTTTTT
CDR3aa: CASRYPRQGSNTGELFF

v_gene: TRBV30
abundance: NA
j_gene: TRBJ1-1
d_gene: TRBD1
CDR3nt: TGTGCCTGGGACAGGGTCGCTGAAGCTTTCTTT
CDR3aa: CAWDRVAEAFF

v_gene: TRBV5-4
abundance: once
j_gene: TRBJ1-4
d_gene: NA
CDR3nt: TGTGCCAGCAGCCCGTGGGGGCGAACTAATGAAAAACTGTTTTTT
CDR3aa: CASSPWGRTNEKLFF

v_gene: TRBV24-1
abundance: NA
j_gene: TRBJ1-1
d_gene: NA
CDR3nt: TGTGCCACCAGTGGAGGGGACATGAACACTGAAGCTTTCTTT
CDR3aa: CATSGGDMNTEAFF

v_gene: TRBV19
abundance: NA
j_gene: TRBJ1-4
d_gene: NA
CDR3nt: TGTGCCAGTAGCACAACAGGGAGTTACGAAAAACTGTTTTTT
CDR3aa: CASSTTGSYEKLFF

v_gene: TRBV12-5
abundance: NA
j_gene: TRBJ2-1
d_gene: NA
CDR3nt: TGTGCTAGTGGTTCGGACAGCCTACATTCATACAATGAGCAGTTCTTC
CDR3aa: CASGSDSLHSYNEQFF

v_gene: TRBV11-2
abundance: NA
j_gene: TRBJ1-2
d_gene: NA
CDR3nt: TGTGCCAGCAGCTTAGTGGTGGTGGGAGCCTATGGCTACACCTTC
CDR3aa: CASSLVVVGAYGYTF

v_gene: TRBV2
abundance: NA
j_gene: TRBJ2-2
d_gene: NA
CDR3nt: TGTGCCAGCAGAGGGGACTCGAACACCGGGGAGCTGTTTTTT
CDR3aa: CASRGDSNTGELFF

v_gene: TRBV18
abundance: NA
j_gene: TRBJ2-5
d_gene: NA
CDR3nt: TGTGCCAGCTCACCCGCCAGTCAAGAGACCCAGTACTTC
CDR3aa: CASSPASQETQYF

v_gene: TRBV2
abundance: NA
j_gene: TRBJ1-5
d_gene: NA
CDR3nt: TGTGCCAGCAGTGAAGCGCGGGGCAATCAGCCCCAGCATTTT
CDR3aa: CASSEARGNQPQHF

v_gene: TRBV6-6
abundance: NA
j_gene: TRBJ1-4
d_gene: NA
CDR3nt: TGTGCCAGCAGCAGGGAAACTAATGAAAAACTGTTTTTT
CDR3aa: CASSRETNEKLFF

v_gene: TRBV18
abundance: NA
j_gene: TRBJ2-1
d_gene: NA
CDR3nt: TGTGCCAGCTCACCACCGGGACCCTTGGGGCAGGGACTTTACAATGAGCAGTTCTTC
CDR3aa: CASSPPGPLGQGLYNEQFF

v_gene: TRBV20-1
abundance: NA
j_gene: TRBJ2-1
d_gene: TRBD2
CDR3nt: TGCAGTGCTAGTTTTAGCGGGGGATCCTACAATGAGCAGTTCTTC
CDR3aa: CSASFSGGSYNEQFF

v_gene: TRBV7-2
abundance: NA
j_gene: TRBJ2-5
d_gene: TRBD2
CDR3nt: TGTGCCAGCAGCGGCACCGGGACTAGCGGGGGGCTATGGACCCAGTACTTC
CDR3aa: CASSGTGTSGGLWTQYF

v_gene: TRBV2
abundance: NA
j_gene: TRBJ2-7
d_gene: NA
CDR3nt: TGTGCCAGCAGTGCCTCCGAGGTACCCCGGGAGTTTCAGCAGTACTTC
CDR3aa: CASSASEVPREFQQYF

v_gene: TRBV28
abundance: once
j_gene: TRBJ1-5
d_gene: NA
CDR3nt: TGTGCCAGCAGTGAGGGTATCCAGCCCCAGCATTTT
CDR3aa: CASSEGIQPQHF

v_gene: TRBV19
abundance: NA
j_gene: TRBJ2-3
d_gene: TRBD2
CDR3nt: TGTGCCAGTAGTACTGGGGACTACACAGATACGCAGTATTTT
CDR3aa: CASSTGDYTDTQYF